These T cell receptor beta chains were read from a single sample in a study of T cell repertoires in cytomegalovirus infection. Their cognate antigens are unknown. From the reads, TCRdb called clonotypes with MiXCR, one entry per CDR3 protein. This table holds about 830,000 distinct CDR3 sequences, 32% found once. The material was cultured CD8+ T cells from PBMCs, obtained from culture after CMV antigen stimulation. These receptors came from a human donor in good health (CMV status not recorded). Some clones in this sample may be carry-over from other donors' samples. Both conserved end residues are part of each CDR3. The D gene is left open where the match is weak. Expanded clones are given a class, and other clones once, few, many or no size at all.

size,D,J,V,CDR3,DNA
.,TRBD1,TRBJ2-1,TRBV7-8,CASSVRGTGGGLNEQFF,TGTGCCAGCAGCGTTCGGGGGACAGGTGGGGGCCTCAATGAGCAGTTCTTC
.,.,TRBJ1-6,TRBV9,CASSAAGESYNSPLHF,TGTGCCAGCAGCGCCGCAGGGGAATCCTATAATTCACCCCTCCACTTT
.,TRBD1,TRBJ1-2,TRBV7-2,CASSLGTGSRLGGYTF,TGTGCCAGCAGCCTCGGGACAGGGTCCCGGTTAGGTGGCTACACCTTC
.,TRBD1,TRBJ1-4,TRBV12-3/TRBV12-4,CASGLGQGGYKLFF,TGTGCCAGCGGTTTAGGACAGGGAGGATACAAACTGTTTTTT
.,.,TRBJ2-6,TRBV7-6,CASSRSDSLGANVLTF,TGTGCCAGCAGCCGCTCTGACAGCCTAGGGGCCAACGTCCTGACTTTC
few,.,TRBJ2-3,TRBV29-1,CSVEDRAGATDTQYF,TGCAGCGTTGAAGATCGGGCAGGGGCCACAGATACGCAGTATTTT
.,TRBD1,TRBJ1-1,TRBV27,CASSLRYGTGVNTEAFF,TGTGCCAGCAGTTTAAGATATGGGACAGGGGTGAACACTGAAGCTTTCTTT
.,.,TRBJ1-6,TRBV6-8,CASSTWDTHGDSPLHF,TGTGCCTCCAGCACCTGGGACACCCACGGGGATTCACCCCTCCACTTT
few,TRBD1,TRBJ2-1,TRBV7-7,CASSYGTGGSNEQFF,TGTGCTAGCAGCTATGGGACAGGGGGTAGCAATGAGCAGTTCTTC
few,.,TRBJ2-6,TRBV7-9,CASSLGGYGANVLTF,TGTGCCAGCAGCTTAGGCGGATATGGGGCCAACGTCCTGACTTTC
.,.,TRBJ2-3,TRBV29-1,CSVEAGVHRSTDTQYF,TGCAGCGTTGAAGCGGGGGTCCACCGGTCCACAGATACGCAGTATTTT
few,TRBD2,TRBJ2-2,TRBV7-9,CASSRTSGGLRTGELFF,TGTGCCAGCAGCAGGACTAGCGGGGGCCTAAGGACCGGGGAGCTGTTTTTT
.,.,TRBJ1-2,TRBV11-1,CASSLYSRGRRDLGYTF,TGTGCCAGCAGCTTATATTCACGGGGACGGCGCGATTTAGGCTACACCTTC
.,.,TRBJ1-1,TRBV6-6,CASRHLDRTNTEAFF,TGTGCCAGCAGACATTTGGACAGAACGAACACTGAAGCTTTCTTT
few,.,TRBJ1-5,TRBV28,CASIYAKGYQPQHF,TGTGCCAGCATTTACGCCAAGGGGTATCAGCCCCAGCATTTT
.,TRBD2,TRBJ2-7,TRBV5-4,CASSFGNAGVSYEQYF,TGTGCCAGCAGCTTCGGTAATGCGGGGGTGTCCTACGAGCAGTACTTC
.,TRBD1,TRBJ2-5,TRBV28,CASSRRTGANQETQYF,TGTGCCAGCAGTCGTCGGACAGGGGCTAACCAAGAGACCCAGTACTTC
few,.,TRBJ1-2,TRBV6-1,CASSETAGGTPYGYTF,TGTGCCAGCAGTGAAACGGCCGGGGGTACGCCCTATGGCTACACCTTC
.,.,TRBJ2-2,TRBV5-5,CASMGRATGELFF,TGTGCCAGCATGGGCAGGGCAACCGGGGAGCTGTTTTTT